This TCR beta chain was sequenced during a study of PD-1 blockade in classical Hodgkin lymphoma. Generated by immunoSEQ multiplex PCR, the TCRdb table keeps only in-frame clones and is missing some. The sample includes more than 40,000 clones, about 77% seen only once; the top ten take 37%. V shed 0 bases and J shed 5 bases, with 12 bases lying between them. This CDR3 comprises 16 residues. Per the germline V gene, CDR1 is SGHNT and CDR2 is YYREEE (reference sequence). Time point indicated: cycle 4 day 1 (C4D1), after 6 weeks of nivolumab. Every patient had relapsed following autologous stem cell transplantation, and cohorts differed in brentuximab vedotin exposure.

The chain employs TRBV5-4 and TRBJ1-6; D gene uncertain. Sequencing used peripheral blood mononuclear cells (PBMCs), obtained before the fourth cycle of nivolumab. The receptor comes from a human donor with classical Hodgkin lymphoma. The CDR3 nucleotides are TGTGCCAGCAGCTTGGGCGGCGGAGGAAATAATTCACCCCTCCACTTT. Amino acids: CASSLGGGGNNSPLHF.